The rows below give T cell receptor beta chains drawn from one sample of a study of blood T cell repertoires in COVID-19. Clones were sequenced by immunoSEQ multiplex PCR, and TCRdb holds only the in-frame ones, with some missing. The repertoire holds 300,000 to 450,000 clones, more than 65% seen once, with more than 1% in the top ten. The sample comprised peripheral blood. All receptors come from a human donor with acute or convalescent COVID-19. The donor label of this sample is uncertain. Both conserved end residues are part of each CDR3. D genes are given only for firm matches. Size is stated for part of the rows, as once, few or many counts, or as a class when the clone is expanded.

clone size	V gene	D gene	J gene	CDR3 DNA	CDR3 protein
-	TRBV5-4	-	TRBJ2-7	TGTGCCAGCAGCTGGAACAGGGGGGGCGAGCAGTACTTC	CASSWNRGGEQYF
once	TRBV29-1	TRBD2	TRBJ2-3	TGCAGCGTTGAAGGCTGGGGAGGGACCCTCAACACAGATACGCAGTATTTT	CSVEGWGGTLNTDTQYF
-	TRBV12-3/TRBV12-4	-	TRBJ2-3	TGTGCCAGCAGTTTGGGGCAGACAGATACGCAGTATTTT	CASSLGQTDTQYF
-	TRBV3-1/TRBV3-2	-	TRBJ1-3	TGTGCCAGCAGCCAAGTGAGGGCCGGAAACACCATATATTTT	CASSQVRAGNTIYF
few	TRBV2	TRBD1	TRBJ1-5	TGTGCCAGCAGCGATGAACAGGGGAACAATCAGCCCCAGCATTTT	CASSDEQGNNQPQHF
-	TRBV4-2	-	TRBJ1-3	TGTGCCAGCAGCCAAGGCCCCTCCGCAGGGGCTCTACTCTTT	CASSQGPSAGALLF
-	TRBV5-4	TRBD2	TRBJ2-3	TGTGCCAGCAGCGGGAGGACTAGCGGGACAGATACGCAGTATTTT	CASSGRTSGTDTQYF
-	TRBV6-5	TRBD1	TRBJ1-4	TGTGCCAGCAGTTACTCGCCCGGGACAGAGGAGGAAAAACTGTTTTTT	CASSYSPGTEEEKLFF
-	TRBV11-3	TRBD1	TRBJ2-3	TGTGCCAGCAGCTTGGGACAGCTCACAGATACGCAGTATTTT	CASSLGQLTDTQYF
-	TRBV19	-	TRBJ2-5	TGTGCCAGTAGGAGGGGGGGCCAAGAGACCCAGTACTTC	CASRRGGQETQYF
-	TRBV7-9	-	TRBJ1-1	TGTGCCAGCAGCTTAGCCTTGAACACTGAAGCTTTCTTT	CASSLALNTEAFF
-	TRBV10-3	TRBD1	TRBJ1-2	TGTGCCATCAGTGGACAGGGAACCTTGGACTATGGCTACACCTTC	CAISGQGTLDYGYTF
-	TRBV18	TRBD1	TRBJ1-2	TGTGCCAGCTCACCGGCGACGACAGGGGCCTATGGCTACACCTTC	CASSPATTGAYGYTF
-	TRBV6-5	-	TRBJ1-4	TGTGCCAGCAGGGGGGAGGCGCGAGGTGAAAAACTGTTTTTT	CASRGEARGEKLFF
-	TRBV30	-	TRBJ1-6	TGTGCCTGGAGTCCACGAGCAGGGCTTCCCCATTCACCCCTCCACTTT	CAWSPRAGLPHSPLHF
many	TRBV30	TRBD1	TRBJ1-2	TGTGCCTGGAGAGAAGGGGGCGGAGGCTACACCTTC	CAWREGGGGYTF
-	TRBV4-1	-	TRBJ1-3	TGCGCCAGCAGCCAGGACCAGACTGGACACTCTGGAAACACCATATATTTT	CASSQDQTGHSGNTIYF
-	TRBV24-1	-	TRBJ2-1	TGTGCAACCACGGTCTTCGGACTACCCGCAAAAGAGCAGTTCTTC	CATTVFGLPAKEQFF
-	TRBV6-2/TRBV6-3	-	TRBJ1-5	TGTGCCAGCAGTTACTCGAGGAATCAGCCCCAGCATTTT	CASSYSRNQPQHF
-	TRBV18	TRBD2	TRBJ2-7	TGTGCCAGCTCACCGCTAGCTGGCGGGAGCTCCTACGAGCAGTACTTC	CASSPLAGGSSYEQYF
-	TRBV5-1	TRBD1	TRBJ1-6	TGCGCCAGCAGTTCCAGGGGGCTGGATAATTCACCCCTCCACTTT	CASSSRGLDNSPLHF